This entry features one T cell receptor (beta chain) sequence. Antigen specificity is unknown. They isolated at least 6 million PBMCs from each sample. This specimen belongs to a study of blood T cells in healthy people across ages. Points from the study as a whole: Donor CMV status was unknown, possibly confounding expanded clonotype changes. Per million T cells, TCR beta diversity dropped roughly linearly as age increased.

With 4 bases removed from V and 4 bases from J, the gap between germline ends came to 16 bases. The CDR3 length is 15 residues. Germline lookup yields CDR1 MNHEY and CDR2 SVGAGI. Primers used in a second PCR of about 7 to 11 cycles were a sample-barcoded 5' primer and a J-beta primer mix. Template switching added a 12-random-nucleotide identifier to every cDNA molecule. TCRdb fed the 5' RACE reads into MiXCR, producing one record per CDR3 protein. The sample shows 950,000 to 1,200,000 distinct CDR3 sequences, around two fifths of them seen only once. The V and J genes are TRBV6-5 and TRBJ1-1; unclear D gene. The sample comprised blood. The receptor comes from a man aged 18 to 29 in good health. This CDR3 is CASSSPSVGSTEAFF. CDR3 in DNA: TGTGCCAGCAGTTCGCCATCGGTGGGGTCCACTGAAGCTTTCTTT.